Listed below are T cell receptor beta chains from one sample, sequenced in a study of cytomegalovirus exposure and HLA in healthy donors. Profiling relied on immunoSEQ multiplex PCR, and the TCRdb table lists in-frame clones only, not all of them. Of fewer than 250,000 clones listed, roughly four fifths were seen once; the top ten hold approximately 2%. The sequenced sample consisted of PBMCs. The receptors derive from a woman aged 25 to 39 in good health and CMV-seropositive. Both conserved end residues are part of each CDR3. The order of the fields is clone size, J gene, V gene, CDR3 protein. The size entry is marked missing in some rows and otherwise reads once, few, many or a size class.

size: .; J: TRBJ1-1; V: TRBV5-1; CDR3: CASSGTGGMNTEAFF
size: .; J: TRBJ1-3; V: TRBV4-3; CDR3: CASSQDTPGSGNTIYF
size: .; J: TRBJ2-5; V: TRBV4-3; CDR3: CASSQDLGRGLAGQETQYF
size: .; J: TRBJ2-2; V: TRBV5-1; CDR3: CASRREAGPTGELFF
size: .; J: TRBJ2-7; V: TRBV28; CDR3: CASSLLHRAASYEQYF
size: few; J: TRBJ2-1; V: TRBV7-2; CDR3: CASSRSSGSHEQFF
size: .; J: TRBJ2-2; V: TRBV4-1; CDR3: CASSQSASPGELFF
size: .; J: .; V: TRBV4-1; CDR3: CASSLASGGAGYEQYF
size: few; J: TRBJ1-5; V: TRBV5-1; CDR3: CASSLEGVSNQPQHF
size: few; J: TRBJ2-1; V: TRBV4-3; CDR3: CASSQEPLGLAGAPNEQFF
size: .; J: TRBJ1-2; V: TRBV14; CDR3: CASSQNAGSAFDTF
size: .; J: TRBJ2-1; V: TRBV19; CDR3: CASSIEASGPNEQFF
size: .; J: TRBJ2-7; V: TRBV28; CDR3: CASSLGALYEQYF
size: .; J: TRBJ1-5; V: TRBV6-5; CDR3: CASTAGTGTNQPQHF
size: .; J: TRBJ2-1; V: TRBV4-1; CDR3: CASSDRTDYNEQFF
size: .; J: TRBJ1-5; V: TRBV5-6; CDR3: CASSLSQNQPQHF
size: once; J: TRBJ2-1; V: TRBV28; CDR3: CASSFLRGMRSEQFF
size: .; J: TRBJ2-1; V: TRBV4-1; CDR3: CASSPRGLASYNEQFF
size: .; J: TRBJ2-3; V: TRBV29-1; CDR3: CSVEVGTREHTDTQYF
size: few; J: TRBJ2-5; V: TRBV11-3; CDR3: CASSFGTGHQETQYF
size: .; J: TRBJ1-1; V: TRBV29-1; CDR3: CSVFRFSEAFF
size: .; J: TRBJ2-1; V: TRBV6-4; CDR3: CASSIAAEPSNEQFF
size: .; J: TRBJ2-5; V: TRBV19; CDR3: CASSMAGAGETQYF
size: .; J: TRBJ2-2; V: TRBV10-3; CDR3: CAISEEAGRGELFF
size: .; J: TRBJ2-7; V: TRBV5-5; CDR3: CATGRTGIEQYF
size: once; J: TRBJ2-7; V: TRBV4-2; CDR3: CASSRYLSGGPYEQYF
size: .; J: TRBJ1-1; V: TRBV29-1; CDR3: CSVEDNRGVTEAFF
size: .; J: TRBJ1-3; V: TRBV7-2; CDR3: CASSLRGGRDTIYF
size: once; J: TRBJ2-5; V: TRBV5-1; CDR3: CASGDLRTETQYF